Shown below are 9 T cell receptor beta chains from a single sample sequenced in a study of CD8 T cells in Susac syndrome. Roughly 0.5 to 1 ug RNA was reverse transcribed with random hexamers. TCRdb fed the immunoSEQ multiplex PCR reads into MiXCR, producing one record per CDR3 protein. Seen here are tens of thousands of distinct CDR3 sequences, roughly 95% observed once, and the top ten hold about 0.68%. Sequencing was done on a sample of CD8+ T cells from PBMCs. These receptor sequences come from a human donor with Susac syndrome.

The chain is built from TRBV18 and TRBJ1-2; TRBD1 matches at 7 bases. Looked up from germline, CDR1 is KGHSH and CDR2 is LQKENI. The CDR3 is 13 amino acids. After removal of 2 bases from V and 8 bases from J, the junction contained 5 bases not matched to a gene. As DNA, the CDR3 is TGTGCCAGCTCACCAACAGGGGACGAGGGCTACACCTTC. It translates to CASSPTGDEGYTF. Drawing the rest from reference TRBV18 and TRBJ1-2, the complete variable domain is NAGVMQNPRHLVRRRGQEARLRCSPMKGHSHVYWYRQLPEEGLKFMVYLQKENIIDESGMPKERFSAEFPKEGPSILRIQQVVRGDSAAYFCASSPTGDEGYTFGSGTRLTVV.

This sequence joins TRBV3-1 and TRBJ2-7; TRBD1 agrees at 7 bases. V lost 4 bases and J lost 1; bases outside the gene matches: 4. The CDR3 totals 14 residues. In germline, CDR1 is LGHDT, CDR2 YNNKEL (reference sequence). The CDR3 region is CASSPSGGSYEQYF. The CDR3 coding sequence is TGTGCCAGCAGCCCCTCAGGGGGATCCTACGAGCAGTACTTC.

The genes are TRBV7-6 and TRBJ2-3, with 7 positions matching TRBD2. The CDR3 spans 18 residues. The germline CDR1 and CDR2 sequences are SGHVS and FNYEAQ. The V gene end was trimmed by 5 bases and the J gene end by 2 bases; junction bases not matched to a gene: 16. This CDR3 is CASSPTSGEPTHTDTQYF. The CDR3 DNA follows: TGTGCCAGCAGCCCGACGAGCGGGGAGCCAACCCACACAGATACGCAGTATTTT.

The chain recombines TRBV10-3 with TRBJ1-2; 7 bases agree with TRBD1. The CDR3 consists of 14 residues. Germline loops: CDR1 ENHRY, CDR2 SYGVKD. After removal of 10 bases from V and 2 bases from J, the junction contained 10 bases not matched to a gene. CDR3 in amino acids: CASTVKGANYGYTF. Written as DNA, the CDR3 is TGTGCCAGCACCGTGAAGGGGGCCAACTATGGCTACACCTTC.

This clonotype has just a few counts. V gene TRBV4-2 combines with J gene TRBJ2-7; D remains ambiguous. This CDR3 is built from 12 residues. V was shortened by 0 bases and J by 4 bases, with 4 bases between the two germline ends. Germline values: CDR1 LGHNA, CDR2 YNFKEQ. CDR3 bases: TGTGCCAGCAGCCAAGATACGTACGAGCAGTACTTC. Protein product: CASSQDTYEQYF.

The genes are TRBV5-6 and TRBJ2-1; 13 nucleotides agree with TRBD2. CDR1 is SGHDT, CDR2 YYEEEE, per germline. V lost 2 bases and J lost 8; bases outside the gene matches: 13. CDR3 length equals 18 residues. This CDR3 is CASSLGLAGETMIDEQFF. CDR3 nucleotides: TGTGCCAGCAGCTTAGGACTAGCGGGGGAAACGATGATTGATGAGCAGTTCTTC.

This clonotype was seen only once. V gene TRBV12-3 or TRBV12-4 combines with J gene TRBJ2-7; D perhaps matches TRBD1 (6 bases). V was clipped by 6 bases and J by 1 base, with 13 bases between them. CDR3 size: 14 residues. In DNA form, the CDR3 reads TGTGCCAGCAGGCCTCCGGGACAATCCTACGAGCAGTACTTC. As protein: CASRPPGQSYEQYF.

The genes are TRBV4-2 and TRBJ2-7, with 10 nucleotides matching TRBD1. Trimming cost V 1 base and J 0 bases; bases outside gene matches: 0. The length of the CDR3 is 15 residues. In germline, CDR1 is LGHNA, CDR2 YNFKEQ. CDR3 in DNA: TGTGCCAGCAGCCAAGGGACAGGGGGCTCCTACGAGCAGTACTTC. Amino acid sequence: CASSQGTGGSYEQYF.

This sequence joins TRBV14 and TRBJ2-1; a possible D gene is TRBD2 (5 bases). CDR1 is SGHDN, CDR2 FVKESK, per germline. V shed 1 base and J shed 7 bases, with 17 bases lying between them. CDR3 length equals 16 residues. CDR3 sequence: CASSQAQTTPKNEQFF. The CDR3 DNA follows: TGTGCCAGCAGCCAAGCGCAGACTACCCCGAAGAATGAGCAGTTCTTC.